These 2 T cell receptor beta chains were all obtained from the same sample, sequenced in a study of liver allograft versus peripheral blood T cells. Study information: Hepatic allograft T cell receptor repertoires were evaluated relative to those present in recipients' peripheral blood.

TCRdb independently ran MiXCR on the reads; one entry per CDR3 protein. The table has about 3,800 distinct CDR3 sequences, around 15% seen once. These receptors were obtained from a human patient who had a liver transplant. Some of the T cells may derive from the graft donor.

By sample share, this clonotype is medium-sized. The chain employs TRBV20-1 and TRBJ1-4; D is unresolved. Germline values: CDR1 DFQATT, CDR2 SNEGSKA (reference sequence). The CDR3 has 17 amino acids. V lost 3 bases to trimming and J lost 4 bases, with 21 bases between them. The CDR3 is CSARDPVRRDINEKLFF. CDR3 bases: TGCAGTGCTAGGGACCCCGTCCGGAGGGATATTAATGAAAAACTGTTTTTT.

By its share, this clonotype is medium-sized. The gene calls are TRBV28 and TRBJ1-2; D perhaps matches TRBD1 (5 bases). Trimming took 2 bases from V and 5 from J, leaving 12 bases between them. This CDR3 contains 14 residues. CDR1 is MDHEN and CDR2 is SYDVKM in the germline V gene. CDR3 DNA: TGTGCCAGCAGTTTAGCAGGGTCGAGTTATGGCTACACCTTC. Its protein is CASSLAGSSYGYTF.